These 27 T cell receptor beta chains share one sample of origin, sequenced in a study of PD-1 blockade in mismatch repair-deficient tumors. The data were produced by immunoSEQ multiplex PCR, yet TCRdb's version contains in-frame clones alone and is incomplete. The sample includes about 14,000 clones, 70% to 90% of them seen just once. No antigen is known for these receptors. Noted time point: roughly 11-day in vitro stimulation with candidate neoantigen peptide 6. Sequenced here: cells cultured in vitro, sampled from a patient treated with pembrolizumab. The receptor set was obtained from an adult with mismatch repair-deficient cancer.

V gene TRBV7-2 combines with J gene TRBJ2-2; 8 bases match TRBD2. V trimming: 4 bases; J trimming: 3 bases; junction bases outside the gene matches: 7. CDR1 is SGHTA, CDR2 FQGNSA, per germline. The CDR3 contains 16 residues. In DNA form, the CDR3 reads TGTGCCAGCAGCTACCTCTTGCGGGAGGACACCGGGGAGCTGTTTTTT. Translated: CASSYLLREDTGELFF.

This clone was seen a few times. This chain connects TRBV30 to TRBJ1-2, with D perhaps matching TRBD1 (5 bases). CDR1 GTSNPN and CDR2 SVGIG come from the germline V gene (reference sequence). This CDR3 spans 13 amino acids. Trimming removed 3 bases at V and 5 bases at J, with 13 bases between. The CDR3 DNA reads as TGTGCCTGGAGCCGGGGCAGTTCGTATGGCTACACCTTC. It yields the protein CAWSRGSSYGYTF.

The count of this clone is one. V usage is TRBV4-1 and J usage is TRBJ1-6, with 8 bases lining up with TRBD1. The CDR3 has 15 amino acids. The germline CDR1 and CDR2 sequences are MGHRA and YSYEKL. Trimming removed 5 bases from V and 5 bases from J; junction bases left unmatched: 5. As DNA, the CDR3 is TGCGCCAGCAGCATCCAGACAGGGGATAATTCACCCCTCCACTTT. It encodes CASSIQTGDNSPLHF.

V and J are TRBV11-2 and TRBJ2-3; 9 nucleotides line up with TRBD2. CDR1 is SGHAT and CDR2 is FQNNGV in the germline V gene. This CDR3 spans 14 amino acids. The V gene end was trimmed by 8 bases and the J gene end by 1 base; junction bases not matched to a gene: 4. The DNA of the CDR3 is TGTGCCAGCCAAAGGACTAGCGGCACAGATACGCAGTATTTT. Protein sequence: CASQRTSGTDTQYF.

J is TRBJ1-5 and V is TRBV6-1; TRBD1 agrees at 7 bases. The trim removed 8 bases at V and 7 bases at J, leaving 5 bases unmatched. The CDR3 has 12 residues. Germline assignment: CDR1 MNHNS and CDR2 SASEGT. CDR3 region: CASDRVEQPQHF. The DNA of the CDR3 is TGTGCCAGCGACAGGGTCGAGCAGCCCCAGCATTTT.

The chain has TRBV5-4 and TRBJ2-1; 11 nucleotides align to TRBD2. Trimming removed 4 bases from V and 0 bases from J; junction bases left unmatched: 3. Looked up from germline, CDR1 is SGHNT and CDR2 is YYREEE (reference sequence). The CDR3 is 16 residues long. The CDR3 region is CASSAGLADSYNEQFF. The CDR3 nucleotides are TGTGCCAGCAGCGCGGGACTAGCGGACTCCTACAATGAGCAGTTCTTC.

This chain uses TRBV5-1 with TRBJ2-2; 7 nucleotides match TRBD1. This CDR3 contains 18 residues. The J segment lost 1 base and the V segment lost 0 bases, leaving 9 bases of the junction unmatched. The germline CDR1 and CDR2 sequences are SGHRS and YFSETQ. CDR3 nucleotides: TGCGCCAGCAGCTTGGAGACTTCGGGACAGCTGAACACCGGGGAGCTGTTTTTT. It specifies CASSLETSGQLNTGELFF.

The rearrangement uses TRBV4-1 and TRBJ2-1; 9 positions agree with TRBD1. Germline lookup yields CDR1 MGHRA and CDR2 YSYEKL. After removal of 4 bases from V and 4 bases from J, the junction contained 11 bases not matched to a gene. This CDR3 is 17 amino acids long. The CDR3 reads CASSPGVDRGGYNEQFF. The CDR3 DNA is TGCGCCAGCAGCCCCGGGGTAGACAGGGGGGGATACAATGAGCAGTTCTTC.

This clone was recorded only once. The chain combines TRBV5-5 with TRBJ1-1, with TRBD1 as a possible D gene (5 bases). CDR3 length: 14 residues. Looked up from germline, CDR1 is SGHKS and CDR2 is YYEKEE (reference sequence). The V and J ends lost 4 bases and 3 bases respectively, with 13 bases between them. This chain's CDR3 is CASSLRQRDTEAFF. The DNA of the CDR3 is TGTGCCAGCAGCCTGCGACAGAGAGACACTGAAGCTTTCTTT. Full variable domain (rest looked up from reference TRBV5-5 and TRBJ1-1): DAGVTQSPTHLIKTRGQQVTLRCSPISGHKSVSWYQQVLGQGPQFIFQYYEKEERGRGNFPDRFSARQFPNYSSELNVNALLLGDSALYLCASSLRQRDTEAFFGQGTRLTVV.

V and J are TRBV2 and TRBJ2-7; TRBD1 might be the D (6 bases). Germline-derived CDR1 and CDR2 are SNHLY and FYNNEI. This CDR3 region has 13 residues. Trimming cost V 3 bases and J 7 bases, with 13 bases left between them. The DNA for the CDR3 is TGTGCCAGCAGTGAGCAGGGGACGGGGGAGCAGTACTTC. Protein sequence: CASSEQGTGEQYF.

This rearrangement joins TRBV19 to TRBJ1-2; TRBD1 aligns across 7 bases. Germline CDR1 and CDR2: LNHDA and SQIVND (reference sequence). The CDR3 is made up of 14 amino acids. Unmatched junction bases numbered 11, after V lost 9 bases and J lost 4 bases. The CDR3 reads CASSGTDDIYGYTF. The CDR3, as DNA: TGTGCCAGCTCCGGGACAGACGACATCTATGGCTACACCTTC. Complete variable domain (other parts from reference TRBV19 and TRBJ1-2): DGGITQSPKYLFRKEGQNVTLSCEQNLNHDAMYWYRQDPGQGLRLIYYSQIVNDFQKGDIAEGYSVSREKKESFPLTVTSAQKNPTAFYLCASSGTDDIYGYTFGSGTRLTVV.

Comments on this clone: Mismatch with germline at one junction end may stem from a read error. The chain employs TRBV28 and TRBJ2-5, with 9 bases aligning to TRBD2. Germline V CDR1 and CDR2: MDHEN, SYDVKM. The CDR3 contains 15 residues. CDR3 DNA sequence: TGTGCCAGCAGTTTTGGCGGGAGGGCCCAACAGACCCAGTACTTC. Translating gives CASSFGGRAQQTQYF.

J is TRBJ2-5 and V is TRBV7-2, with 8 bases aligning to TRBD1. V trimming: 4 bases; J trimming: 1 base; junction bases outside the gene matches: 5. Germline values: CDR1 SGHTA, CDR2 FQGNSA. This CDR3 contains 15 residues. CDR3 nucleotides: TGTGCCAGCAGCTCTCGGACAGGGCCCCAAGAGACCCAGTACTTC. Amino acid sequence: CASSSRTGPQETQYF.

The CDR3, as DNA: TGCGCCAGCAGCCAAGGGGACATTCGGGGGGACTATGGCTACACCTTC. Encoded protein: CASSQGDIRGDYGYTF. This rearrangement joins TRBV4-1 to TRBJ1-2; D is possibly TRBD1 (6 bases). CDR3 length equals 16 residues. Per germline, CDR1 MGHRA and CDR2 YSYEKL. V gave up 1 base and J gave up 3 bases, with 15 bases separating them.

This clone has only a few counts. The chain uses TRBV7-3 and TRBJ2-3; tentatively, D is TRBD2 (6 bases). Germline CDR1 and CDR2: SGHTA and FQGTGA. V was trimmed by 1 base and J by 3 bases, leaving 11 bases between them. This CDR3 is built from 15 residues. The chain's CDR3 is CASSLSLAPTDTQYF. The CDR3 DNA sequence: TGTGCCAGCAGCTTAAGCCTAGCGCCAACAGATACGCAGTATTTT.

This clone was recorded a few times. The rearrangement links TRBV28 to TRBJ1-2; no reliable D call. Germline V gives CDR1 MDHEN, CDR2 SYDVKM. The CDR3 totals 13 residues. V lost 6 bases and J 2 bases, leaving 10 bases between the germline ends. The CDR3 nucleotides read TGTGCCAGCAGACCCTTCCGGAACTATGGCTACACCTTC. Protein: CASRPFRNYGYTF.

The chain links TRBV19 to TRBJ1-5; TRBD1 agrees at 7 bases. Germline CDR1 and CDR2: LNHDA and SQIVND (reference sequence). The CDR3 extends over 15 amino acids. V lost 5 bases, J lost 2 bases, and 6 bases stayed unmatched. The chain's CDR3 is CASSSVGQGNQPQHF. The CDR3 DNA is TGTGCCAGTAGTTCCGTTGGACAGGGCAATCAGCCCCAGCATTTT.

For this clone: The identical CDR3 is also encoded by other nucleotide sequences in the sample. The chain joins TRBV7-9 to TRBJ2-3, with D hard to call. Germline V CDR1 and CDR2: SEHNR, FQNEAQ (reference sequence). Trimming shortened V by 7 bases and J by 2 bases, and 13 bases separated the two germline ends. The CDR3 has 14 residues. The CDR3 region has the DNA TGTGCCAGCACCCGGAACCGGTACACAGATACGCAGTATTTT. Its protein is CASTRNRYTDTQYF.

The chain employs TRBV5-1 and TRBJ2-5; D might be TRBD1 or TRBD2, each matching 5 bases. This CDR3 has 18 residues. V was cut by 0 bases and J by 4 bases, with 22 bases left in between. The V gene's germline CDR1 is SGHRS and CDR2 YFSETQ. DNA of the CDR3: TGCGCCAGCAGCTTGGCGGGACCGCGGGCATTCGTAGGAGAGACCCAGTACTTC. Residues: CASSLAGPRAFVGETQYF.

The sample holds a few counts of this clone. The V gene is TRBV27, the J gene TRBJ1-2, with D possibly matching TRBD1 (6 bases). With 3 bases removed from V and 8 bases from J, the gap between germline ends came to 16 bases. Germline CDR1 reads MNHEY; CDR2 reads SMNVEV (reference sequence). The CDR3 has 14 residues. The DNA of the CDR3 is TGTGCCAGCAGTTTCCTCGGGACATTGGGAGGCTACACCTTC. Encoded protein: CASSFLGTLGGYTF.

This clone has only one observation. The chain joins TRBV13 to TRBJ2-7; D remains ambiguous. Germline V lookup: CDR1 PRHDT, CDR2 FYEKMQ (reference sequence). This CDR3 has 12 amino acids. Deletions cut 5 bases from V and 3 bases from J, with 8 bases between. The CDR3 DNA reads TGTGCCAGCAGCGACACTTACTACGAGCAGTACTTC. Encoded protein: CASSDTYYEQYF.

The chain joins TRBV30 to TRBJ1-1; D is undetermined. CDR1 and CDR2 (germline): GTSNPN, SVGIG (reference sequence). V lost 2 bases, J lost 1 base, and 2 bases lay in between. The CDR3 is made up of 11 amino acids. The CDR3 reads CAWSRNTEAFF. CDR3 DNA sequence: TGTGCCTGGAGTAGGAACACTGAAGCTTTCTTT.

In its sample, this clone was seen once. The rearrangement joins TRBV7-8 to TRBJ2-7; TRBD1 matches at 8 bases. This CDR3 has 12 residues. Germline CDR1 SGHVS, CDR2 FQNEAQ. V shed 5 bases, J shed 6 bases, and the junction held 3 bases outside the gene matches. CDR3 amino acids: CASSLQGGEQYF. The CDR3 nucleotides read TGTGCCAGCAGCCTACAGGGGGGCGAGCAGTACTTC.

The rearrangement links TRBV5-4 to TRBJ1-2; TRBD1 matches at 7 bases. Germline assignment: CDR1 SGHNT and CDR2 YYREEE (reference sequence). This CDR3 contains 14 residues. V lost 4 bases to trimming and J lost 4 bases; unmatched junction nucleotides: 7. The CDR3 here is CASSQNRGRYGYTF. The DNA of the CDR3 is TGTGCCAGCAGCCAAAACAGGGGCCGCTATGGCTACACCTTC.

The chain employs TRBV28 and TRBJ1-4; the D gene is possibly TRBD1 (5 bases). Germline values: CDR1 MDHEN, CDR2 SYDVKM. The V end lost 5 bases, the J end lost 3 bases, and 13 bases lay between the germline ends. The CDR3 loop spans 15 amino acids. The CDR3 nucleotides are TGTGCCAGCAGTCCGAGGGGAGATGCTAATGAAAAACTGTTTTTT. Translating it yields CASSPRGDANEKLFF.

The rearrangement joins TRBV29-1 to TRBJ2-5; TRBD2 aligns across 9 bases. This CDR3 has 17 amino acids. The J segment lost 4 bases and the V segment lost 3 bases, leaving 15 bases of the junction unmatched. The germline V gene encodes CDR1 SQVTM and CDR2 ANQGSEA. The CDR3 sequence: CSVDPREGGEGGETQYF. The DNA of the CDR3 is TGCAGCGTTGACCCGCGGGAGGGGGGGGAAGGTGGAGAGACCCAGTACTTC.

The J gene is TRBJ2-2, the V gene TRBV7-3, with 7 bases aligning to TRBD1. The CDR3 totals 14 residues. Germline CDR1 SGHTA, CDR2 FQGTGA. Trimming took 3 bases from V and 6 from J; bases not matched to a gene: 4. The CDR3 spells CASSFTGDAGELFF. CDR3 DNA sequence: TGTGCCAGCAGCTTTACAGGGGATGCCGGGGAGCTGTTTTTT.